Below, 3 T cell receptor beta chains from the same sample are listed, as sequenced in a study of blood T cell repertoires in COVID-19. Clones were sequenced by immunoSEQ multiplex PCR, and TCRdb holds only the in-frame ones, with some missing. The data hold 250,000 or so clones, with approximately 86% observed a single time. The sequencing sample was made of peripheral blood. Receptors originate from a woman aged 60-75 years with COVID-19, enrolled during active disease.

The chain is built from TRBV5-1 and TRBJ2-7, with D tentatively TRBD2 (6 bases). From germline, CDR1 is SGHRS and CDR2 YFSETQ. Trimming took 5 bases from V and 1 from J, leaving 10 bases between them. The CDR3 contains 13 residues. The CDR3 coding sequence is TGCGCCAGCAGAATTGCGGGGTCCTACGAGCAGTACTTC. This gives the protein CASRIAGSYEQYF.

The chain recombines TRBV28 with TRBJ1-3, with D unclear. Germline V gene data show CDR1 as MDHEN and CDR2 as SYDVKM. The CDR3 contains 14 residues. V lost 6 bases and J 0 bases, leaving 9 bases between the germline ends. The CDR3 protein is CASSTRSSGNTIYF. CDR3 nucleotide sequence: TGTGCCAGCAGCACGCGGTCCTCTGGAAACACCATATATTTT.

The chain carries TRBV15 and TRBJ2-1; 8 nucleotides line up with TRBD2. From germline, CDR1 is LNHNV and CDR2 YYDKDF (reference sequence). The CDR3 is 17 amino acids. V gave up 0 bases and J gave up 7 bases; unmatched junction bases: 11. CDR3 protein: CATSRDLWREVVNEQFF. In nucleotides, the CDR3 is TGTGCCACCAGCAGAGATCTCTGGCGGGAGGTGGTTAATGAGCAGTTCTTC.